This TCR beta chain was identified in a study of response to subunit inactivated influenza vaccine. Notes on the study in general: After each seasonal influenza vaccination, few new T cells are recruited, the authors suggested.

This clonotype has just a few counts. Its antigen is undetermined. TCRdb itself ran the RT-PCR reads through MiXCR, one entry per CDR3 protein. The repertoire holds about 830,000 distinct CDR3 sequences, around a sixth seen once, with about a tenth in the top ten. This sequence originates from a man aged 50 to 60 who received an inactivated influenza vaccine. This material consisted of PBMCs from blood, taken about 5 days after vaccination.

The CDR3 DNA sequence: TGTGCCAGCAACTCCGGTAGCACAGATACGCAGTATTTT. Its translation: CASNSGSTDTQYF. The rearrangement joins TRBV7-4 to TRBJ2-3, with unresolved D. With 7 bases removed from V and 0 bases from J, the gap between germline ends came to 8 bases. This CDR3 is built from 13 residues. Germline CDR1 and CDR2: SGHVT and SQSDAQ.